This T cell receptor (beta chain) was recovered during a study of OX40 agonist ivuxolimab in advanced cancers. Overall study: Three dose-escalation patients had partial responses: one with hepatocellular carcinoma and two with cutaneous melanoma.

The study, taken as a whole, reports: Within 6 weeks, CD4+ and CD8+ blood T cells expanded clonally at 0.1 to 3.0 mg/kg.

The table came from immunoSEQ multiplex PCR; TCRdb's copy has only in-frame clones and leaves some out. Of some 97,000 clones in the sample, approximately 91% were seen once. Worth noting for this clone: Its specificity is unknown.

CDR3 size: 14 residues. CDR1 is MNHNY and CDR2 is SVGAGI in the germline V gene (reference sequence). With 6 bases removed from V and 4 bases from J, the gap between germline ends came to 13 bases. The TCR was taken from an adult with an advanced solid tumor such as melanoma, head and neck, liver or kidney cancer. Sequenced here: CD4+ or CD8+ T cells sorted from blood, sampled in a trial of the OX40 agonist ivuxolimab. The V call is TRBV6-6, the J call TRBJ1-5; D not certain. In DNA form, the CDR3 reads TGTGCCAGCAGGATCACCGATAGGAATCAGCCCCAGCATTTT. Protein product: CASRITDRNQPQHF.